Each of the 15 T cell receptor beta chains below was sequenced from the same sample in a study of tumor-infiltrating lymphocytes in oesophageal squamous cell carcinoma. Via MiXCR, TCRdb re-called the PCR reads, giving one row per CDR3 protein. The sample gives some 11,000 distinct CDR3 sequences, approximately 50% of which show up once; about 45% is in the top ten. The sequenced sample was esophageal tumor tissue. These receptors were taken from a female donor with esophageal squamous cell carcinoma.

This clonotype was counted ten times or more. This chain connects TRBV27 to TRBJ2-1; D not certain. This CDR3 contains 16 residues. V lost 6 bases and J lost 0, with 15 bases in between. CDR1 is MNHEY and CDR2 is SMNVEV in the germline V gene (reference sequence). CDR3 residues: CASSPDLAASYNEQFF. DNA of the CDR3: TGTGCCAGCAGCCCAGATTTAGCTGCCTCCTACAATGAGCAGTTCTTC.

This rearrangement joins TRBV7-2 to TRBJ2-1, with 7 positions matching TRBD1. The J call may be wrong; the DNA end is better matched by TRBJ2-7. The CDR3 consists of 14 residues. Germline V gene sequence: CDR1 SGHTA, CDR2 FQGNSA. CDR3 region: CASSLEQGPYEQYF. The CDR3 nucleotides read TGTGCCAGCAGCTTAGAACAGGGGCCCTACGAGCAGTACTTC.

The rearrangement links TRBV6-5 to TRBJ2-7; 7 nucleotides match TRBD2. The J call may not be correct, given that the DNA end is closer to TRBJ2-5. Germline V gene sequence: CDR1 MNHEY, CDR2 SVGAGI. The length of the CDR3 is 12 residues. This chain's CDR3 is CASSWEGETQYF. Here the CDR3 DNA reads TGTGCCAGCAGTTGGGAGGGAGAGACCCAGTACTTC.

Regarding this clonotype: With a much larger clone just one base away, this may be a read error. The rearrangement links TRBV12-3 or TRBV12-4 to TRBJ2-1; 9 bases are shared with TRBD2. This CDR3 comprises 15 residues. The V gene end was trimmed by 4 bases and the J gene end by 10 bases; junction bases not matched to a gene: 11. CDR3 in DNA: TGTGCCAGCAGTTCCTTTAGCGGGAGAGGGAGCGAGCAGTTCTTC. This translates into CASSSFSGRGSEQFF.

The rearrangement joins TRBV7-2 to TRBJ2-2, with a tentative D call TRBD2 (6 bases). V gave up 4 bases and J gave up 10 bases, with 16 bases separating them. CDR3 size: 14 residues. Germline loops: CDR1 SGHTA, CDR2 FQGNSA. The CDR3 protein is CASSYNGGGEELFF. The CDR3 DNA follows: TGTGCCAGCAGCTATAACGGGGGTGGAGAGGAGCTGTTTTTT.

This clonotype was detected only once. This CDR3 is CASSLLQLGGASDTQYF. The CDR3 DNA sequence: TGTGCCAGCAGCCTACTTCAACTAGGGGGAGCCTCAGATACGCAGTACTTC. The chain recombines TRBV7-8 with TRBJ2-3, with TRBD1 as a possible D gene (6 bases). The DNA end is a closer match to TRBJ2-7, so the J assignment may be wrong. The V gene's germline CDR1 is SGHVS and CDR2 FQNEAQ. This CDR3 contains 17 residues.

The chain uses TRBV11-2 and TRBJ2-5; 8 bases line up with TRBD1. The end of the DNA is better explained by TRBJ2-1, so the J call may be wrong. This CDR3 region has 15 residues. Germline CDR1 reads SGHAT; CDR2 reads FQNNGV. The CDR3: CASSPTGTGANEQFF. The CDR3, as DNA: TGTGCCAGCAGCCCAACCGGGACAGGCGCGAATGAGCAGTTCTTC.

In its sample, this clonotype was seen once. The conserved phenylalanine or tryptophan normally closing the CDR3 is absent here, so this likely arose from a read error. The DNA is omitted, as the CDR3 cannot be located on it reliably, and the CDR3 follows TCRdb's listing. The J gene is TRBJ2-5, the V gene TRBV29-1; the table's TRBD1 call for D was not verified on the DNA. Germline V gene sequence: CDR1 SQVTM, CDR2 ANQGSEA. The CDR3 spans 10 residues, counting both ends. The CDR3 loop reads CSAPDITCSS.

This clonotype was seen many times. The chain carries TRBV6-6 and TRBJ1-2; D is undetermined. The V gene lost 2 bases and the J gene lost 5 bases, with 12 bases spanning the gap. In germline, CDR1 is MNHNY, CDR2 SVGAGI (reference sequence). The CDR3 sequence is 14 residues long. The CDR3 DNA reads TGTGCCAGCAGTTACAGTGCGAGTCGATATGGCTACACCTTC. Encoded protein: CASSYSASRYGYTF.

The chain combines TRBV7-2 with TRBJ2-4; D possibly uses TRBD1 or TRBD2 (6 bases each). In germline, CDR1 is SGHTA, CDR2 FQGNSA. Trimming removed 1 base at V and 6 bases at J, with 13 bases between. This CDR3 contains 15 residues. This chain's CDR3 is CASSLVQGGLNIQYF. The CDR3 DNA sequence: TGTGCCAGCAGCTTAGTACAGGGAGGTTTAAACATTCAGTACTTC. Variable domain in full (rest from reference TRBV7-2 and TRBJ2-4): GAGVSQSPSNKVTEKGKDVELRCDPISGHTALYWYRQSLGQGLEFLIYFQGNSAPDKSGLPSDRFSAERTGGSVSTLTIQRTQQEDSAVYLCASSLVQGGLNIQYFGAGTRLSVL.

This clonotype was seen once. CDR3 region: CASSAPTSGSNNEQFF. The CDR3 DNA sequence: TGTGCCAGCAGCGCCCCAACTAGCGGGAGTAACAATGAGCAGTTCTTC. The rearrangement links TRBV9 to TRBJ2-5, with 11 bases identical to TRBD2. The DNA end lines up better with TRBJ2-1; the J call may be wrong. The germline gives CDR1 SGDLS, CDR2 YYNGEE. The CDR3 is made up of 16 amino acids.

The chain links TRBV6-6 to TRBJ2-5; D may correspond to TRBD1 or TRBD2 (6 bases each). Judging by the DNA end, TRBJ2-1 fits better; the J call may be wrong. Looked up from germline, CDR1 is MNHNY and CDR2 is SVGAGI (reference sequence). The CDR3 sequence is 15 residues long. DNA of the CDR3: TGTGCCAGCAGCCGTCCGGGAGCAGGGGACAATGAGCAGTTCTTC. It specifies CASSRPGAGDNEQFF.

This clonotype was counted at least ten times. The chain is built from TRBV12-3 or TRBV12-4 and TRBJ2-3; D might be TRBD2 (6 bases). The CDR3 is made up of 14 amino acids. Between the trimmed V and J ends, which lost 3 bases and 0 bases, there was a span of 7 bases. The CDR3 loop reads CASSFGGSTDTQYF. The CDR3 DNA reads TGTGCCAGCAGTTTCGGGGGAAGCACAGATACGCAGTATTTT.

This sequence joins TRBV7-2 and TRBJ2-4; TRBD2 matches at 8 bases. CDR3 length: 17 residues. CDR1 is SGHTA, CDR2 FQGNSA, per germline. The V segment lost 3 bases and the J segment 2 bases; nucleotides outside the gene matches: 9. The CDR3 nucleotides read TGTGCCAGCAGCTTTGGGGAAGCGGGAGTTACCAAAAACATTCAGTACTTC. Amino acids: CASSFGEAGVTKNIQYF.

A few counts support this clonotype. CDR3 in DNA: TGTGCCAGTAGTAGGGCTAGCACAGATACGCAGTATTTT. Its protein product is CASSRASTDTQYF. This chain uses TRBV19 with TRBJ2-3, with no clear D. The CDR3 spans 13 residues. From germline, CDR1 is LNHDA and CDR2 SQIVND (reference sequence). V gave up 4 bases and J gave up 0 bases, with 5 bases separating them.